The 31 T cell receptor beta chains below were found in one sample sequenced in a study of T cell responses to AZD1222 COVID-19 vaccine (dated by TCRdb to the early 2020s). Preparation of the library involved the immunoSEQ multiplex PCR assay. The immuneACCESS repertoire file appears here via TCRdb, limited to in-frame rearrangements. These files lack a portion of the clones; in checked studies, under half of the deficit traces to unresolved V genes, and the cause of the others is not known. The sample records about 110,000 clones, nearly 90% of which are singletons. The top ten constitute about 13% of the sample. The meaning of the sample's time point label: baseline before first vaccination. The label giving this sample's treatment or condition can be read as: meningococcal conjugate vaccine given as trial control. Sequenced here: peripheral blood, sampled on day 0 of MenACWY control vaccination. These receptors all come from an adult in good health.

The chain has TRBV3-1 (or the pseudogene TRBV3-2) and TRBJ2-7; unclear D gene. Germline V lookup: CDR1 LGHDT, CDR2 YNNKEL (reference sequence). V lost 3 bases to trimming and J lost 3 bases, with 9 bases between them. This CDR3 spans 13 amino acids. Here the CDR3 DNA reads TGTGCCAGCAGCCACAGTGGTAGCTACGAGCAGTACTTC. It translates to CASSHSGSYEQYF.

The V call is TRBV19, the J call TRBJ1-2; no clear D. The length of the CDR3 is 13 residues. CDR1 and CDR2 from the germline V gene are LNHDA and SQIVND (reference sequence). Trimming removed 3 bases from V and 4 bases from J, with 9 bases in between. This CDR3 reads CASSIGSGYGYTF. The CDR3, as DNA: TGTGCCAGTAGTATCGGCTCCGGCTATGGCTACACCTTC.

The chain recombines TRBV19 with TRBJ1-5, with 7 nucleotides matching TRBD1. The CDR3 is made up of 14 amino acids. The ends lost 4 bases at V and 4 bases at J; junction bases unmatched: 4. Germline values: CDR1 LNHDA, CDR2 SQIVND (reference sequence). CDR3 coding DNA: TGTGCCAGTAGTAAGGGCAGGGGGAATCAGCCCCAGCATTTT. Protein product: CASSKGRGNQPQHF.

The chain joins TRBV7-2 to TRBJ1-3; 7 bases are shared with TRBD1. The CDR3 length is 15 residues. Germline values: CDR1 SGHTA, CDR2 FQGNSA. V lost 5 bases, J lost 3 bases, and 7 bases stayed unmatched. In DNA form, the CDR3 reads TGTGCCAGCAGCCCCTCGACAGGGAGTGGAAACACCATATATTTT. Protein product: CASSPSTGSGNTIYF.

This chain connects TRBV7-9 to TRBJ2-1; 10 bases are shared with TRBD1. The germline V gene encodes CDR1 SEHNR and CDR2 FQNEAQ (reference sequence). This CDR3 contains 17 residues. With 5 bases clipped from V and 4 bases from J, the junction kept 11 bases outside the gene matches. The CDR3 nucleotides read TGTGCCAGCAGCGGGACAGGGGTGGAGAGGGGTTACAATGAGCAGTTCTTC. Amino acid sequence: CASSGTGVERGYNEQFF.

The J gene is TRBJ2-5, the V gene TRBV15, with 9 bases lining up with TRBD1. Germline CDR1 LNHNV, CDR2 YYDKDF (reference sequence). The CDR3 is 19 residues long. J gave up 4 bases and V 0 bases, and 15 bases lay outside the gene matches. The CDR3 here is CATSRDPLQGQGYRETQYF. The CDR3, as DNA: TGTGCCACCAGCAGAGACCCCTTACAGGGACAGGGTTACCGAGAGACCCAGTACTTC.

A few counts support this clone. The V gene is TRBV5-1, the J gene TRBJ1-2; D not resolved. The CDR3 has 13 amino acids. With 4 bases removed from V and 13 bases from J, the gap between germline ends came to 20 bases. Germline CDR1 SGHRS, CDR2 YFSETQ. The CDR3 sequence: CASSPTGITSGTF. The CDR3 DNA reads TGCGCCAGCAGCCCGACCGGGATTACGTCAGGCACCTTC.

J is TRBJ2-1 and V is TRBV7-3, with D tentatively TRBD1 or TRBD2 (6 bases each). V was shortened by 2 bases and J by 8 bases, with 7 bases between the two germline ends. Germline CDR1 reads SGHTA; CDR2 reads FQGTGA. This CDR3 contains 12 residues. CDR3 loop: CASSLGGHEQFF. CDR3 coding DNA: TGTGCCAGCAGCTTAGGGGGGCATGAGCAGTTCTTC.

V gene TRBV4-1 combines with J gene TRBJ1-6, with a weak D call TRBD1 (6 bases). From germline, CDR1 is MGHRA and CDR2 YSYEKL. CDR3 length: 16 amino acids. V shed 0 bases and J shed 6 bases, with 12 bases lying between them. CDR3 region: CASSQEGGRTNSPLHF. CDR3 DNA: TGCGCCAGCAGCCAAGAGGGGGGCAGGACTAATTCACCCCTCCACTTT.

This rearrangement joins TRBV6-2 or TRBV6-3 to TRBJ1-2; D not resolved. Germline V gene lookup returns CDR1 MNHEY and CDR2 SVGEGT. The CDR3 is made up of 10 amino acids. V lost 4 bases to trimming and J lost 8 bases, with 5 bases between them. The CDR3 loop is CASSSPGYTF. The CDR3 nucleotides are TGTGCCAGCAGTTCCCCCGGCTACACCTTC.

This clone was observed a single time. This chain joins TRBV19 and TRBJ2-6, with D perhaps matching TRBD1 (5 bases). V dropped 1 base and J dropped 4 bases, with 14 bases sitting between them. The germline gives CDR1 LNHDA, CDR2 SQIVND (reference sequence). CDR3 length: 17 residues. The CDR3 reads CASSIGTGLGGANVLTF. The CDR3 DNA sequence: TGTGCCAGTAGTATAGGCACAGGTTTAGGCGGGGCCAACGTCCTGACTTTC.

This clone was found once. It may be a read error: a sequence one base away is much more abundant. This chain uses TRBV3-1 (or the pseudogene TRBV3-2) with TRBJ2-1; the match to TRBD2 covers 11 bases. The CDR3 consists of 16 residues. Germline V gene sequence: CDR1 LGHDT, CDR2 YNNKEL (reference sequence). CDR3 in amino acids: CASGQVTSGSDNEQFF. The CDR3 nucleotides read TGTGCCAGCGGCCAAGTTACTAGCGGGAGCGACAATGAGCAGTTCTTC.

This sequence joins TRBV4-3 and TRBJ2-7; no clear D gene. There are 14 residues in the CDR3. Between the trimmed V and J ends, which lost 0 bases and 0 bases, there was a span of 6 bases. Germline values: CDR1 LGHNA, CDR2 YSLEER. The CDR3 loop reads CASSQEASSYEQYF. Written as DNA, the CDR3 is TGCGCCAGCAGCCAAGAGGCCAGCTCCTACGAGCAGTACTTC.

The chain links TRBV27 to TRBJ2-7; 11 bases are shared with TRBD1. V trimming: 4 bases; J trimming: 4 bases; junction bases outside the gene matches: 0. The length of the CDR3 is 13 residues. Germline lookup yields CDR1 MNHEY and CDR2 SMNVEV (reference sequence). For the CDR3, the DNA is TGTGCCAGCAGTTGGGACAGGGGGTACGAGCAGTACTTC. Its protein is CASSWDRGYEQYF.

The genes are TRBV5-1 and TRBJ2-2; no firm D call. V gave up 0 bases and J gave up 4 bases, with 7 bases separating them. From germline, CDR1 is SGHRS and CDR2 YFSETQ. This CDR3 contains 14 residues. The CDR3 reads CASSLGQVTGELFF. CDR3 in DNA: TGCGCCAGCAGCTTGGGTCAGGTCACCGGGGAGCTGTTTTTT.

V is TRBV7-2 and J is TRBJ1-2, with D perhaps TRBD1 (5 bases). Germline CDR1 SGHTA, CDR2 FQGNSA. This CDR3 region has 15 residues. V lost 5 bases to trimming and J lost 4 bases, with 17 bases between them. CDR3 in amino acids: CASSPPAGGGYGYTF. CDR3 nucleotide sequence: TGTGCCAGCAGCCCACCGGCGGGGGGGGGCTATGGCTACACCTTC.

The chain is built from TRBV3-1 (or the pseudogene TRBV3-2) and TRBJ1-1; tentatively, D is TRBD1 (5 bases). This CDR3 contains 13 residues. Trimming removed 4 bases from V and 3 bases from J, with 9 bases in between. In germline, CDR1 is LGHDT, CDR2 YNNKEL (reference sequence). This CDR3 reads CASSLSRDTEAFF. Written as DNA, the CDR3 is TGTGCCAGCAGCCTCTCCAGGGACACTGAAGCTTTCTTT.

Here the CDR3 DNA reads TGTGCCTGGGCACACCTGTGGACTGAAGCTTTCTTT. This translates into CAWAHLWTEAFF. This chain connects TRBV30 to TRBJ1-1; D is uncertain. The V gene lost 5 bases and the J gene lost 5 bases, with 12 bases spanning the gap. The CDR3 spans 12 residues. Germline values: CDR1 GTSNPN, CDR2 SVGIG (reference sequence). Full variable domain (outside the CDR3, taken from reference TRBV30 and TRBJ1-1): SQTIHQWPATLVQPVGSPLSLECTVEGTSNPNLYWYRQAAGRGLQLLFYSVGIGQISSEVPQNLSASRPQDRQFILSSKKLLLSDSGFYLCAWAHLWTEAFFGQGTRLTVV.

The V gene is TRBV7-2, the J gene TRBJ1-4; the match to TRBD1 covers 10 bases. Trimming at V came to 5 bases and at J to 8 bases, leaving 8 bases not matched to a gene. CDR1 SGHTA and CDR2 FQGNSA come from the germline V gene. The CDR3 loop spans 15 amino acids. Here the CDR3 reads CASSPVGQGREKLFF. CDR3 sequence (DNA): TGTGCCAGCAGCCCCGTGGGACAGGGGAGGGAAAAACTGTTTTTT.

This chain links TRBV19 with TRBJ1-1; 8 bases fit TRBD1. The CDR3 loop spans 18 amino acids. V trimming: 1 base; J trimming: 1 base; junction bases outside the gene matches: 11. Germline loops: CDR1 LNHDA, CDR2 SQIVND (reference sequence). The CDR3: CASSIAPGQGGRNTEAFF. The CDR3 DNA follows: TGTGCCAGTAGTATAGCCCCCGGACAGGGAGGACGGAACACTGAAGCTTTCTTT.

This clone was counted a few times. V gene TRBV7-2 combines with J gene TRBJ2-7, with D perhaps matching TRBD1 (6 bases). Germline CDR1 reads SGHTA; CDR2 reads FQGNSA. Trimming removed 5 bases from V and 2 bases from J, with 13 bases in between. The CDR3 has 14 amino acids. CDR3 nucleotides: TGTGCCAGCAGCCGCCTGGGACAAACCTACGAGCAGTACTTC. Amino acids: CASSRLGQTYEQYF.

This clone was observed a single time. In DNA form, the CDR3 reads TGTGCCAGCAGCCTCCGGGACCCAACCTACGAGCAGTACTTC. It translates to CASSLRDPTYEQYF. This sequence joins TRBV5-4 and TRBJ2-7; tentatively, D is TRBD1 or TRBD2 (5 bases each). There are 14 residues in the CDR3. Trimming removed 4 bases from V and 2 bases from J, with 13 bases in between. Germline V gives CDR1 SGHNT, CDR2 YYREEE (reference sequence).

The J gene is TRBJ1-4, the V gene TRBV29-1; perhaps TRBD1 as D (5 bases). CDR1 is SQVTM and CDR2 is ANQGSEA in the germline V gene. The CDR3 spans 13 residues. V was trimmed by 6 bases and J by 11 bases, leaving 19 bases between them. CDR3 nucleotide sequence: TGCAGCGTCGGCACAGGTTCACCGGAGAAACTGTTTTTT. This sequence encodes CSVGTGSPEKLFF.

The chain carries TRBV5-1 and TRBJ2-5, with a tentative D call TRBD2 (5 bases). This CDR3 contains 15 residues. The ends were cut back, 4 bases at V and 1 base at J, with 14 bases in the middle. Germline V gives CDR1 SGHRS, CDR2 YFSETQ. The CDR3 DNA is TGCGCCAGCAGCCAGCTGGAGGCGGGCCAAGAGACCCAGTACTTC. It specifies CASSQLEAGQETQYF.

CDR3 nucleotides: TGCGCCAGCAGCTCGCGGGCTAACTATGGCTACACCTTC. Its translation is CASSSRANYGYTF. J is TRBJ1-2 and V is TRBV5-1; no clear D. Per germline, CDR1 SGHRS and CDR2 YFSETQ. The CDR3 length is 13 residues. The V and J ends lost 3 bases and 0 bases respectively, with 6 bases between them.

The chain recombines TRBV29-1 with TRBJ1-2; TRBD1 matches at 8 bases. The CDR3 spans 13 residues. The V gene end was trimmed by 4 bases and the J gene end by 14 bases; junction bases not matched to a gene: 15. Germline CDR1 and CDR2: SQVTM and ANQGSEA. The CDR3: CSVASPGQAERTF. The DNA for the CDR3 is TGCAGCGTTGCGAGTCCGGGACAGGCCGAACGGACCTTC.

Written as DNA, the CDR3 is TGTGCCACCAGTGATGCAGGGGGGTCCTACGAGCAGTACTTC. Translated: CATSDAGGSYEQYF. The V call is TRBV24-1, the J call TRBJ2-7; perhaps TRBD1 as D (7 bases). This CDR3 is built from 14 residues. Germline-derived CDR1 and CDR2 are KGHDR and SFDVKD. Trimming took off 3 bases at V and 1 base at J, with 9 bases between the two ends.

The gene calls are TRBV28 and TRBJ2-2, with no clear D. The germline CDR1 and CDR2 sequences are MDHEN and SYDVKM. The CDR3 consists of 16 residues. V lost 6 bases to trimming and J lost 0 bases, with 14 bases between them. The CDR3 nucleotides read TGTGCCAGCAGCCCGCCGAGATCCACGAACACCGGGGAGCTGTTTTTT. This translates into CASSPPRSTNTGELFF. Combining the CDR3 with reference TRBV28 and TRBJ2-2 gives the whole variable domain DVKVTQSSRYLVKRTGEKVFLECVQDMDHENMFWYRQDPGLGLRLIYFSYDVKMKEKGDIPEGYSVSREKKERFSLILESASTNQTSMYLCASSPPRSTNTGELFFGEGSRLTVL.

The chain uses TRBV7-2 and TRBJ2-7; a possible D gene is TRBD2 (6 bases). The CDR3 extends over 13 amino acids. In germline, CDR1 is SGHTA, CDR2 FQGNSA. V was trimmed by 8 bases and J by 9 bases, leaving 20 bases between them. CDR3 bases: TGTGCCAGCGGAACTAGACTAGACGTAAGGCAGTACTTC. This gives the protein CASGTRLDVRQYF. Looking up the rest from reference TRBV7-2 and TRBJ2-7 gives the full variable domain: GAGVSQSPSNKVTEKGKDVELRCDPISGHTALYWYRQSLGQGLEFLIYFQGNSAPDKSGLPSDRFSAERTGGSVSTLTIQRTQQEDSAVYLCASGTRLDVRQYFGPGTRLTVT.

This chain links TRBV19 with TRBJ1-2; D gene ambiguous. Per the germline V gene, CDR1 is LNHDA and CDR2 is SQIVND (reference sequence). The CDR3 runs 16 residues. Trimming took off 1 base at V and 1 base at J, with 13 bases between the two ends. The CDR3 coding sequence is TGTGCCAGTAGTATAGTTCGGACGAGTTATAACTATGGCTACACCTTC. This gives the protein CASSIVRTSYNYGYTF.

This chain connects TRBV28 to TRBJ1-5, with D hard to call. The V end was cut by 10 bases, the J end by 2 bases, with 12 bases between. This CDR3 is built from 13 residues. Germline CDR1 is MDHEN and CDR2 is SYDVKM. The CDR3 is CATILGGNQPQHF. CDR3 in DNA: TGTGCCACCATTCTGGGAGGCAATCAGCCCCAGCATTTT. Full variable domain (remainder filled in from reference TRBV28 and TRBJ1-5): DVKVTQSSRYLVKRTGEKVFLECVQDMDHENMFWYRQDPGLGLRLIYFSYDVKMKEKGDIPEGYSVSREKKERFSLILESASTNQTSMYLCATILGGNQPQHFGDGTRLSIL.